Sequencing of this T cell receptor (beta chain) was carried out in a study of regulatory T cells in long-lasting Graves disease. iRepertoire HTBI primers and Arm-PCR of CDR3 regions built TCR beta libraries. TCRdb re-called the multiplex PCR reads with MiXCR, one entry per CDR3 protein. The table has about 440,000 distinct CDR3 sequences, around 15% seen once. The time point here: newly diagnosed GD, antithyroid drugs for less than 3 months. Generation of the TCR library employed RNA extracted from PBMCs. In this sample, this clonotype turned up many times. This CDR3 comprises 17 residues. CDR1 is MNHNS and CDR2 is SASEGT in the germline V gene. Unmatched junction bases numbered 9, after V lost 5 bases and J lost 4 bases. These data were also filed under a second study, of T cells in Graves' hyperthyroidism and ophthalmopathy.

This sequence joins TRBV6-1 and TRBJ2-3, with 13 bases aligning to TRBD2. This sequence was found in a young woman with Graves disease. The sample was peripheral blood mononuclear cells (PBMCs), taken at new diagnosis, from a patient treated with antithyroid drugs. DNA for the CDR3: TGTGCCAGCAGTCAAGGACTAGCGGGAGTGGAATCAGATACGCAGTATTTT. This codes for CASSQGLAGVESDTQYF.